The subject of this entry is one T cell receptor (beta chain). Sorted CD4+ subsets: naive, central memory, regulatory, stem cell-like memory (CD45RO/CCR7/CD25/CD127/CD95/CD27 panel). The entirety of the isolated RNA underwent reverse transcription, so expressed TCRB transcripts were sequenced. Assay: immunoSEQ multiplex PCR; the TCRdb copy retains only in-frame clones and omits some. The table includes roughly 610,000 clones, around 15% detected once. The sample comes from a study of beta chain features in type 1 diabetes. Sequences were obtained from naive CD4+ T cells from blood. The source is a young man in good health.

Written as DNA, the CDR3 is TGCAGCGGGGACAGGGGAGAGCAGTTCTTC. Its translation is CSGDRGEQFF. The rearrangement joins TRBV29-1 to TRBJ2-1; 10 positions agree with TRBD1. This CDR3 has 10 residues. Germline CDR1 SQVTM, CDR2 ANQGSEA. The V and J ends lost 7 bases and 10 bases, in that order; junction bases with no gene match: 1.